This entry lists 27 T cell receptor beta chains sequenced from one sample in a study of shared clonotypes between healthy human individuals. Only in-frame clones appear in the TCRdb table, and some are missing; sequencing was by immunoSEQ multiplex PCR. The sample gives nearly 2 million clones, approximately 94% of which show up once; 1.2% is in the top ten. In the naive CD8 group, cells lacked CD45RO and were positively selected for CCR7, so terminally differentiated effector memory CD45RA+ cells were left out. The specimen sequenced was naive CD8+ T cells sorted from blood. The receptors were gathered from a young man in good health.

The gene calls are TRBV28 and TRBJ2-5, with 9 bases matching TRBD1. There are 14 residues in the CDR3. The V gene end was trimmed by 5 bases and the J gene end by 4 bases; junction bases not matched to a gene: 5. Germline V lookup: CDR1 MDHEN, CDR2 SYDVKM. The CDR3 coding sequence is TGTGCCAGCAGTCCGTCGGACAGGGGAGAGACCCAGTACTTC. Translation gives CASSPSDRGETQYF. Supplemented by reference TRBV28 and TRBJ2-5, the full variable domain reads DVKVTQSSRYLVKRTGEKVFLECVQDMDHENMFWYRQDPGLGLRLIYFSYDVKMKEKGDIPEGYSVSREKKERFSLILESASTNQTSMYLCASSPSDRGETQYFGPGTRLLVL.

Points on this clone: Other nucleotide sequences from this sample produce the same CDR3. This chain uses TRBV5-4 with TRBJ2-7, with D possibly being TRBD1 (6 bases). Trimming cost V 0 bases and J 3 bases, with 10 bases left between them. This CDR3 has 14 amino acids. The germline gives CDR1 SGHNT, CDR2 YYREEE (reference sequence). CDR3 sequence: CASSLGQGNYEQYF. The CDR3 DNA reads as TGTGCCAGCAGCTTGGGGCAGGGGAACTACGAGCAGTACTTC. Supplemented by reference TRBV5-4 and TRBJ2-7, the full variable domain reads ETGVTQSPTHLIKTRGQQVTLRCSSQSGHNTVSWYQQALGQGPQFIFQYYREEENGRGNFPPRFSGLQFPNYSSELNVNALELDDSALYLCASSLGQGNYEQYFGPGTRLTVT.

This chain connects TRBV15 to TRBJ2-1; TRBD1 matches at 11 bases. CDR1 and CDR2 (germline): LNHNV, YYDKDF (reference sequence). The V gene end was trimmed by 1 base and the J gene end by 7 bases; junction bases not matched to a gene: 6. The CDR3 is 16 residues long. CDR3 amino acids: CATSRVQDRGRNEQFF. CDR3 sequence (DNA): TGTGCCACCAGCAGAGTCCAGGACAGGGGGCGAAATGAGCAGTTCTTC. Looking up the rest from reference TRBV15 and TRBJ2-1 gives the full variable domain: DAMVIQNPRYQVTQFGKPVTLSCSQTLNHNVMYWYQQKSSQAPKLLFHYYDKDFNNEADTPDNFQSRRPNTSFCFLDIRSPGLGDTAMYLCATSRVQDRGRNEQFFGPGTRLTVL.

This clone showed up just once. CDR3 sequence reads: CASSPPFGELNTEAFF. The CDR3 DNA reads TGTGCCAGCAGCCCCCCCTTCGGAGAACTGAACACTGAAGCTTTCTTT. The chain is built from TRBV7-2 and TRBJ1-1; D remains unclear. Germline assignment: CDR1 SGHTA and CDR2 FQGNSA. Trimming removed 5 bases at V and 0 bases at J, with 16 bases between. The CDR3 totals 16 residues.

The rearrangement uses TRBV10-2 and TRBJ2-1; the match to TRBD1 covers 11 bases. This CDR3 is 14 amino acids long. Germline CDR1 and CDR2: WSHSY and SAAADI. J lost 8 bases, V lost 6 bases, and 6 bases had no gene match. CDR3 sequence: CASRAGQGGDEQFF. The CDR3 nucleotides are TGCGCCAGCAGAGCGGGACAGGGGGGCGATGAGCAGTTCTTC.

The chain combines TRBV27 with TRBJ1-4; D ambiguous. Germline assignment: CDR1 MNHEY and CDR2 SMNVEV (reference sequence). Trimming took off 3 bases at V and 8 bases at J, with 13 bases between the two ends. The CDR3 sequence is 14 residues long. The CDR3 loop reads CASSFVPRGEKLFF. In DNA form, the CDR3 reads TGTGCCAGCAGTTTTGTCCCCAGAGGGGAAAAACTGTTTTTT.

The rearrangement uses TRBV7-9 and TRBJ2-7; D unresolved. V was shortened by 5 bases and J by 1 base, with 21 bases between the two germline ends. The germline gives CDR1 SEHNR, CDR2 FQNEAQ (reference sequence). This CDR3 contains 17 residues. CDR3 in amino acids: CASSHSQGNIFSYEQYF. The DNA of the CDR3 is TGTGCCAGCAGCCATTCCCAAGGGAATATCTTTTCCTACGAGCAGTACTTC.

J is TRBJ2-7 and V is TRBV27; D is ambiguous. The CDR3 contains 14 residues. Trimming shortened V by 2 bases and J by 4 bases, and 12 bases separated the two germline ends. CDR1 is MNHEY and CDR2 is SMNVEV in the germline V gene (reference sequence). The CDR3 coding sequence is TGTGCCAGCAGTTTAAACCTTAACGGTTACGAGCAGTACTTC. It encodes CASSLNLNGYEQYF.

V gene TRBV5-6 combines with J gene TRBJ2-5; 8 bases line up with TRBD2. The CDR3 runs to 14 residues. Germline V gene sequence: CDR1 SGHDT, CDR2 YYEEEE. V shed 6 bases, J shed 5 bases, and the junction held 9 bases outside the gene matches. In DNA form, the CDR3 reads TGTGCCAGCACCCTCGGGGGGGCCTTTGAGACCCAGTACTTC. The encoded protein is CASTLGGAFETQYF.

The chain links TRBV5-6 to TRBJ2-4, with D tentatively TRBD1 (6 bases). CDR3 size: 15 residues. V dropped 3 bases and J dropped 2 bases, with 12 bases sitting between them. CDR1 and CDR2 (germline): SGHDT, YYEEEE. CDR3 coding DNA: TGTGCCAGCAGCTCCTACAGGGCGACCAAAAACATTCAGTACTTC. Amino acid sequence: CASSSYRATKNIQYF.

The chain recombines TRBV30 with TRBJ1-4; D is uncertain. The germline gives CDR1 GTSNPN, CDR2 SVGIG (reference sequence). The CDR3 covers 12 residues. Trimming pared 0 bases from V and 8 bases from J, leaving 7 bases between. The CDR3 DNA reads TGTGCCTGGAGTGTAAACGGAGAAAAACTGTTTTTT. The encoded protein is CAWSVNGEKLFF.

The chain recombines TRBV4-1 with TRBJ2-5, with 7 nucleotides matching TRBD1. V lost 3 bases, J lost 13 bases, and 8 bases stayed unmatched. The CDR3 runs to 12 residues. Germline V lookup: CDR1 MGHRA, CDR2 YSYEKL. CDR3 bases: TGCGCCAGCAGCCACCCCGGACAGGACCTGTACTTC. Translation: CASSHPGQDLYF.

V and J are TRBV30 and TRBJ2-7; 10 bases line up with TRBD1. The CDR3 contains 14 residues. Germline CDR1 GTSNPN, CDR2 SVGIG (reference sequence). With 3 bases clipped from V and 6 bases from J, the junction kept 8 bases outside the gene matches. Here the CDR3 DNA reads TGTGCCTGGAGCGCCGGGACAGGGGACCGCGAGCAGTACTTC. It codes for CAWSAGTGDREQYF.

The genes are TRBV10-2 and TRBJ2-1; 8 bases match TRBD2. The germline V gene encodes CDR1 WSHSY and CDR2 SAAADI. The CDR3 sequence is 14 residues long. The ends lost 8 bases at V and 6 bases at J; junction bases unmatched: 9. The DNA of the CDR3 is TGCGCCAGCCACCCAGCGGGAGAACCCAATGAGCAGTTCTTC. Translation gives CASHPAGEPNEQFF.

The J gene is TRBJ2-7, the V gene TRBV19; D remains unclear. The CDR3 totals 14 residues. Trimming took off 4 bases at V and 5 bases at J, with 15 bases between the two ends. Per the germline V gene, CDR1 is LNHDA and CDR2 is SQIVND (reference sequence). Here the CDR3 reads CASSSSRLDDEQYF. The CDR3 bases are TGTGCCAGTAGTAGTTCCCGGCTAGATGACGAGCAGTACTTC.

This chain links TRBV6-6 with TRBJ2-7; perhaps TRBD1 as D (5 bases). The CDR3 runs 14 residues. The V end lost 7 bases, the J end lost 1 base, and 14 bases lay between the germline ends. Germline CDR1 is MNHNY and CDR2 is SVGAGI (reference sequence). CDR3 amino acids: CASINTGESYEQYF. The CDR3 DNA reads TGTGCCAGCATTAATACAGGAGAGTCCTACGAGCAGTACTTC.

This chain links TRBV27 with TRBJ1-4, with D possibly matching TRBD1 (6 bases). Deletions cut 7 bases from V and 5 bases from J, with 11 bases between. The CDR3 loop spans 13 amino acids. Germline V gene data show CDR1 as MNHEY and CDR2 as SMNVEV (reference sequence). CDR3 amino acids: CASTGAANEKLFF. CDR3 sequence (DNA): TGTGCCAGCACAGGGGCCGCGAATGAAAAACTGTTTTTT.

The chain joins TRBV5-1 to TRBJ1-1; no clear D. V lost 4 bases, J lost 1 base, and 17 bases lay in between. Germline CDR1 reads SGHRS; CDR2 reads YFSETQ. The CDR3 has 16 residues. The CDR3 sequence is CASSHEWSGPNTEAFF. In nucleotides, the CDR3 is TGCGCCAGCAGCCACGAGTGGTCCGGGCCGAACACTGAAGCTTTCTTT.

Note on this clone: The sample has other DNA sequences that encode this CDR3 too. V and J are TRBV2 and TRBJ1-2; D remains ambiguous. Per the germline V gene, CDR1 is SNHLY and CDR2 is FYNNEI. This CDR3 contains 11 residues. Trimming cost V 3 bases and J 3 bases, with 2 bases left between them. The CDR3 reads CASSDHYGYTF. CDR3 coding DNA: TGTGCCAGCAGTGACCACTATGGCTACACCTTC.

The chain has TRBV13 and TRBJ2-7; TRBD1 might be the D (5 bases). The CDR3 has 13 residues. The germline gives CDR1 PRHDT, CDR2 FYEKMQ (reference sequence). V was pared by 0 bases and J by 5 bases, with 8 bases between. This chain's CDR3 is CASSLGIGDEQYF. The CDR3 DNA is TGTGCCAGCAGCTTAGGCATAGGGGACGAGCAGTACTTC.

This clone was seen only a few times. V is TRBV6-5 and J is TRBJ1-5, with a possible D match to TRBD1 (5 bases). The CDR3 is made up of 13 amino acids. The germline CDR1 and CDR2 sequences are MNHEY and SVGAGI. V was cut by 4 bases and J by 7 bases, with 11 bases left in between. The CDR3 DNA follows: TGTGCCAGCAGTTTCGACAGCCTCCAGCCCCAGCATTTT. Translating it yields CASSFDSLQPQHF.

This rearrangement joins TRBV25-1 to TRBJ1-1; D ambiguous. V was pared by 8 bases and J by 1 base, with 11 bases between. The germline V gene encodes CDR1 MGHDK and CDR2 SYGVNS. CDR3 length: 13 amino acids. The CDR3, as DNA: TGTGCCAGCGCTTTGGAGGGGAACACTGAAGCTTTCTTT. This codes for CASALEGNTEAFF.

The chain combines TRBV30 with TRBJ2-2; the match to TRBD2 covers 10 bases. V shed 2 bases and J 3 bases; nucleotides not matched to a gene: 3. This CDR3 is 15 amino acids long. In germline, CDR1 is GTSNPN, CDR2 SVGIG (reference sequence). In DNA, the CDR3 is TGTGCCTGGAGTATGCTAGCGGGAGACACCGGGGAGCTGTTTTTT. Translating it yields CAWSMLAGDTGELFF.

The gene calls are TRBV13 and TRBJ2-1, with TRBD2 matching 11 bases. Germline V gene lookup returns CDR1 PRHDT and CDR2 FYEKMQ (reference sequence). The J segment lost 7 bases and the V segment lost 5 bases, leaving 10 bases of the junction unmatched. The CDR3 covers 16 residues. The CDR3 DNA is TGTGCCAGCAGCCCCTTAGCGGGAGGGCCGGGAAATGAGCAGTTCTTC. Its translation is CASSPLAGGPGNEQFF.

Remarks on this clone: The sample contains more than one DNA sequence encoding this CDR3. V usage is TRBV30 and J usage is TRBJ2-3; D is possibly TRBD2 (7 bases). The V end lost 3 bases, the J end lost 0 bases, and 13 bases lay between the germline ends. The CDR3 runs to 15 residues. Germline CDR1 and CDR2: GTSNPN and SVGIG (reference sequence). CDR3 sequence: CAWSEGGSSTDTQYF. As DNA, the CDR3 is TGTGCCTGGAGCGAGGGGGGGAGTAGCACAGATACGCAGTATTTT.

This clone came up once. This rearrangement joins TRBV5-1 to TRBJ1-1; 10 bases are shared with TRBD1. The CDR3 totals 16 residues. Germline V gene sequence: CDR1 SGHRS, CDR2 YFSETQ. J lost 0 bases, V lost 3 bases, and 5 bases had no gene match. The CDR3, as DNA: TGCGCCAGCAGCTCCGGGACAGGGGATATGAACACTGAAGCTTTCTTT. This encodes CASSSGTGDMNTEAFF. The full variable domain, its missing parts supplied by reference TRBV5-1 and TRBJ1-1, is KAGVTQTPRYLIKTRGQQVTLSCSPISGHRSVSWYQQTPGQGLQFLFEYFSETQRNKGNFPGRFSGRQFSNSRSEMNVSTLELGDSALYLCASSSGTGDMNTEAFFGQGTRLTVV.

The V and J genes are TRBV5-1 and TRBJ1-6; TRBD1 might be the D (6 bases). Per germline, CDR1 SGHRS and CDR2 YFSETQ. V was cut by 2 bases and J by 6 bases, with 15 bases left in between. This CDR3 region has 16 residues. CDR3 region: CASSLTGSSGNSPLHF. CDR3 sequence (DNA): TGCGCCAGCAGCTTAACAGGGTCGTCGGGTAATTCACCCCTCCACTTT.